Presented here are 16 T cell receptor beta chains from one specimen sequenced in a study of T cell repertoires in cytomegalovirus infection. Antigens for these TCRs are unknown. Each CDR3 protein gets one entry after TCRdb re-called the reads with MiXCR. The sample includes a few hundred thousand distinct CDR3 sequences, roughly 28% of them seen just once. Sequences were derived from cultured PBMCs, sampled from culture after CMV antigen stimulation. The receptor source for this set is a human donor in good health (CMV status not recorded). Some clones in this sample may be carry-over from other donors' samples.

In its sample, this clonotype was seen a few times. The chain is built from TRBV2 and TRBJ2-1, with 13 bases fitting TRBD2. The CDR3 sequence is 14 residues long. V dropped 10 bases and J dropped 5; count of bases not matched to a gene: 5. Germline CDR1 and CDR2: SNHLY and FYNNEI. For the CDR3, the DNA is TGTGCCACCAAGACTAGCGGGGGGCACAATGAGCAGTTCTTC. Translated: CATKTSGGHNEQFF.

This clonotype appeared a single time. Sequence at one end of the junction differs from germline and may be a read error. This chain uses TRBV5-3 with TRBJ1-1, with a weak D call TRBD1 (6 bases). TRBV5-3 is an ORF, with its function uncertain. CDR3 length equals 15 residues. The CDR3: CASSLAEKGGTEAFF. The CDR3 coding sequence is TGTGCCAGCAGCTTGGCCGAAAAAGGGGGCACTGAAGCTTTCTTT.

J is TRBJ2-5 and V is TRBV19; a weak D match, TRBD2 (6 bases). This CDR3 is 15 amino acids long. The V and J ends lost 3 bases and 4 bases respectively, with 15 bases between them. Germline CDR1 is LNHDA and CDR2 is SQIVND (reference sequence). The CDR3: CASSIRRGGGETQYF. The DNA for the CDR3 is TGTGCCAGTAGTATTAGGAGGGGAGGCGGAGAGACCCAGTACTTC.

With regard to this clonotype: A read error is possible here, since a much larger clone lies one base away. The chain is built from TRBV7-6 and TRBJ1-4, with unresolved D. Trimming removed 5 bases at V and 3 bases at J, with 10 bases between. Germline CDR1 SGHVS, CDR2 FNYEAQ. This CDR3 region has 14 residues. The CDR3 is CASSVAPSNEKLFF. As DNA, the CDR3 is TGTGCCAGCAGCGTGGCCCCTTCTAATGAAAAACTGTTTTTT.

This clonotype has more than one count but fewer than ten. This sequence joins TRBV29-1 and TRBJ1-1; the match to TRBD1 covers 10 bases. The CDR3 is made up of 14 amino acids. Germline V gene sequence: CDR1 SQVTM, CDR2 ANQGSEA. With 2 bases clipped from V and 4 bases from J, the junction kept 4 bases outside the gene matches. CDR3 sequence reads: CSVEKRTGGTEAFF. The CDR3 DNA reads TGCAGCGTTGAAAAACGGACAGGGGGCACTGAAGCTTTCTTT.

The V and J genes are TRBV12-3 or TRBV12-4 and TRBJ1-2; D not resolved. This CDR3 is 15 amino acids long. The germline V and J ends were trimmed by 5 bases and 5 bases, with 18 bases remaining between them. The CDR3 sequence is CASSPRTFFPYGYTF. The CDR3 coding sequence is TGTGCCAGCAGTCCCCGGACTTTTTTCCCTTATGGCTACACCTTC.

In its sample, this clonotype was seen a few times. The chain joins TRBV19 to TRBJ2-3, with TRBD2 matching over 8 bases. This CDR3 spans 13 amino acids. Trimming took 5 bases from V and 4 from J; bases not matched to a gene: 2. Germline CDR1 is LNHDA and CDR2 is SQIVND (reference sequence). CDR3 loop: CASSSGGPDTQYF. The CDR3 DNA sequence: TGTGCCAGTAGTTCGGGGGGGCCAGATACGCAGTATTTT.

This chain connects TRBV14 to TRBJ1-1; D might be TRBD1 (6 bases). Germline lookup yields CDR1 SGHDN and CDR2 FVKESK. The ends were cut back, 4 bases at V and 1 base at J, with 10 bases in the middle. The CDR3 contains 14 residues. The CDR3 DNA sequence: TGTGCCAGCAGCCGCATGACAGGGAACACTGAAGCTTTCTTT. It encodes CASSRMTGNTEAFF. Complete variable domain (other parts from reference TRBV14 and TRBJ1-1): EAGVTQFPSHSVIEKGQTVTLRCDPISGHDNLYWYRRVMGKEIKFLLHFVKESKQDESGMPNNRFLAERTGGTYSTLKVQPAELEDSGVYFCASSRMTGNTEAFFGQGTRLTVV.

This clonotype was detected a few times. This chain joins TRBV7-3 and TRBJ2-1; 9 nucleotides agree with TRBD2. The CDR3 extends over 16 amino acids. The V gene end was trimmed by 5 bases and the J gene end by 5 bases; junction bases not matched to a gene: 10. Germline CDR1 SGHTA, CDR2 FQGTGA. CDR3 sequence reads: CASSPPGRGGNNEQFF. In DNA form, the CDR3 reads TGTGCCAGCAGCCCCCCGGGGCGGGGGGGGAACAATGAGCAGTTCTTC.

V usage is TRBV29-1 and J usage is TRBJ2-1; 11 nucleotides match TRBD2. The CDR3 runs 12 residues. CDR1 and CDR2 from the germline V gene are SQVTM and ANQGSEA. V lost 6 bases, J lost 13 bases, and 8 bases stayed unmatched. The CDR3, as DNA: TGCAGCGTAGCAGGGACTAGCGGATCTCAGTTCTTC. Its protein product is CSVAGTSGSQFF.

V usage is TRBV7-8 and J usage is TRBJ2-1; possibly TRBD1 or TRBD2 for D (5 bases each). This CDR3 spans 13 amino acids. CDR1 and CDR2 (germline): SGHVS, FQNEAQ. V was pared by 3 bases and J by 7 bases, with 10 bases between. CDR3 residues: CASSLARENEQFF. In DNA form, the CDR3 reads TGTGCCAGCAGCTTGGCCAGGGAGAATGAGCAGTTCTTC.

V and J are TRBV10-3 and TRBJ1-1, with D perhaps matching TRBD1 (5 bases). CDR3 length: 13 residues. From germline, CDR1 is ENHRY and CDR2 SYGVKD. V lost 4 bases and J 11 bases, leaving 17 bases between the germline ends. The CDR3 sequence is CAISVDKGSPAFF. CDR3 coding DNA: TGTGCCATCAGTGTTGATAAGGGGAGTCCGGCTTTCTTT.

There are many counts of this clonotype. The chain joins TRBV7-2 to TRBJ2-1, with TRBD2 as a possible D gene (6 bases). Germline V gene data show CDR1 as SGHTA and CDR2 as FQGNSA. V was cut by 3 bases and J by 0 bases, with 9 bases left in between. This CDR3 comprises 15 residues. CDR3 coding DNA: TGTGCCAGCAGCTTGGAGGGCACCTCCTACAATGAGCAGTTCTTC. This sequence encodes CASSLEGTSYNEQFF.

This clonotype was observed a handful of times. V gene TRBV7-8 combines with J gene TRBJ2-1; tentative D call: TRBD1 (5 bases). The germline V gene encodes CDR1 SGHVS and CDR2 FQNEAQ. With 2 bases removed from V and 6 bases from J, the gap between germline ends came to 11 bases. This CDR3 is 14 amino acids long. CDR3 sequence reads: CASSLSPQGNEQFF. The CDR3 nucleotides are TGTGCCAGCAGCTTATCCCCGCAGGGCAATGAGCAGTTCTTC.

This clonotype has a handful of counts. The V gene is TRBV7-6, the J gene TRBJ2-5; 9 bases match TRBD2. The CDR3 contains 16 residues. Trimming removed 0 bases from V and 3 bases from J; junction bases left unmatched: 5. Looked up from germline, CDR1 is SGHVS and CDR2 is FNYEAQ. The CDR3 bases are TGTGCCAGCAGCTTAGCGCCTAGCGGGGCTAAAGAGACCCAGTACTTC. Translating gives CASSLAPSGAKETQYF.

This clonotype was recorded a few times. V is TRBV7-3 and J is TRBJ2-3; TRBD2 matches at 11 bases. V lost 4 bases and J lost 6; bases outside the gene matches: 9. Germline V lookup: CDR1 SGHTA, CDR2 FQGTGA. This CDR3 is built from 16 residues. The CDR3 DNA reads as TGTGCCAGCAGCTCCCTAGCGGGAGGTCCCCCCGATACGCAGTATTTT. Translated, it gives CASSSLAGGPPDTQYF.